These 24 T cell receptor beta chains came from one sample sequenced in a study of neurological immune-mediated disorders (dated by TCRdb to between 2019 and 2020). This sample's time point label indicates: longitudinal time-point 2. The library was produced with 5' RACE. Sequenced using an Illumina HiSeq 2500. The public reads were quality trimmed at Q25 with fastp and then assembled into clones with MiXCR by TCRdb, keeping productive beta chains. Rows matching on CDR3 protein sequence are summarized as one entry with the most common DNA and genes. The sample table records 57,000 or so distinct CDR3 sequences; roughly 10% of these occur just once. About 12% of the sample belongs to the ten largest clones. The sample comprised PBMCs. Receptor source: a man aged 25-40 years in good health.

This clonotype was seen many times. This chain links TRBV20-1 with TRBJ2-7; 14 positions match TRBD2. With 6 bases clipped from V and 3 bases from J, the junction kept 4 bases outside the gene matches. The CDR3 length is 14 residues. From germline, CDR1 is DFQATT and CDR2 SNEGSKA (reference sequence). CDR3 nucleotides: TGCAGTGCGGTGGGACTAGCGGGAGACTACGAGCAGTACTTC. It codes for CSAVGLAGDYEQYF.

The chain has TRBV6-1 and TRBJ2-2; 8 bases agree with TRBD1. Unmatched junction bases numbered 4, after V lost 4 bases and J lost 3 bases. The CDR3 is made up of 15 amino acids. Germline V CDR1 and CDR2: MNHNS, SASEGT. CDR3 loop: CASSVPGGHTGELFF. CDR3 in DNA: TGTGCCAGCAGTGTCCCAGGGGGCCACACCGGGGAGCTGTTTTTT.

The chain employs TRBV20-1 and TRBJ1-5, with TRBD1 as a possible D gene (6 bases). The V gene's germline CDR1 is DFQATT and CDR2 SNEGSKA (reference sequence). The CDR3 is 16 amino acids. V dropped 0 bases and J dropped 2 bases, with 14 bases sitting between them. The CDR3 here is CSARDGTGSRNQPQHF. CDR3 DNA: TGCAGTGCTAGAGATGGAACAGGGTCGCGCAATCAGCCCCAGCATTTT.

This clonotype appeared many times. The chain links TRBV20-1 to TRBJ1-5, with D unclear. Germline-derived CDR1 and CDR2 are DFQATT and SNEGSKA (reference sequence). CDR3 length: 16 amino acids. The V end lost 0 bases, the J end lost 2 bases, and 14 bases lay between the germline ends. In nucleotides, the CDR3 is TGCAGTGCTAGAGAAGGGAGGGTTTATGGCAATCAGCCCCAGCATTTT. Translation: CSAREGRVYGNQPQHF.

This clonotype was picked up many times. The chain recombines TRBV29-1 with TRBJ2-2; tentatively, D is TRBD2 (5 bases). Germline V gene data show CDR1 as SQVTM and CDR2 as ANQGSEA. The CDR3 is 14 amino acids. Trimming took 4 bases from V and 4 from J, leaving 13 bases between them. In nucleotides, the CDR3 is TGCAGCGTTGGAACCGGCGGAGGCACCGGGGAGCTGTTTTTT. Amino acids: CSVGTGGGTGELFF.

In its sample, this clonotype was seen many times. The chain is built from TRBV10-3 and TRBJ2-1, with D unresolved. Per germline, CDR1 ENHRY and CDR2 SYGVKD. The CDR3 sequence is 11 residues long. V shed 4 bases and J shed 7 bases, with 5 bases lying between them. Here the CDR3 reads CAISADNEQFF. CDR3 DNA sequence: TGTGCCATCAGTGCCGATAATGAGCAGTTCTTC.

This clonotype was counted ten times or more. This chain joins TRBV10-1 and TRBJ2-7; TRBD1 is a possible D gene (7 bases). Germline assignment: CDR1 WNHNN and CDR2 SYGVQD (reference sequence). V was shortened by 4 bases and J by 7 bases, with 17 bases between the two germline ends. This CDR3 spans 14 amino acids. CDR3 amino acids: CASSGDPPGGEQYF. CDR3 sequence (DNA): TGCGCCAGCAGTGGCGACCCACCAGGGGGGGAGCAGTACTTC.

This clonotype was seen only a few times. The V call is TRBV10-3, the J call TRBJ1-5; TRBD1 is a possible D gene (6 bases). The CDR3 is 15 residues long. V was shortened by 4 bases and J by 1 base, with 11 bases between the two germline ends. Looked up from germline, CDR1 is ENHRY and CDR2 is SYGVKD. CDR3 region: CAISVGDRSNQPQHF. The CDR3 DNA follows: TGTGCCATCAGTGTCGGCGACAGGAGCAATCAGCCCCAGCATTTT.

The table lists this clonotype with many counts. The genes are TRBV10-3 and TRBJ1-1; D is undetermined. Germline CDR1 is ENHRY and CDR2 is SYGVKD. CDR3 length: 14 residues. Trimming took 10 bases from V and 2 from J, leaving 17 bases between them. CDR3 in amino acids: CATKVLKDNTEAFF. The CDR3 DNA sequence: TGTGCCACCAAAGTACTAAAGGACAACACTGAAGCTTTCTTT.

This clonotype was counted a few times. CDR3 amino acids: CASSPTSGIHNEQFF. As DNA, the CDR3 is TGTGCCAGCAGCCCAACTAGCGGAATACACAATGAGCAGTTCTTC. The chain joins TRBV3-1 to TRBJ2-1; the match to TRBD2 covers 8 bases. The ends lost 4 bases at V and 5 bases at J; junction bases unmatched: 7. CDR1 is LGHDT and CDR2 is YNNKEL in the germline V gene (reference sequence). CDR3 size: 15 residues.

The sample holds a few counts of this clonotype. The gene calls are TRBV5-1 and TRBJ2-7; 7 nucleotides match TRBD2. The CDR3 is 15 residues long. Unmatched junction bases numbered 10, after V lost 4 bases and J lost 3 bases. CDR1 SGHRS and CDR2 YFSETQ come from the germline V gene. The CDR3 loop is CASSPMGLSDYEQYF. DNA of the CDR3: TGCGCCAGCAGCCCCATGGGACTATCAGACTACGAGCAGTACTTC. Full variable domain (outside the CDR3, taken from reference TRBV5-1 and TRBJ2-7): KAGVTQTPRYLIKTRGQQVTLSCSPISGHRSVSWYQQTPGQGLQFLFEYFSETQRNKGNFPGRFSGRQFSNSRSEMNVSTLELGDSALYLCASSPMGLSDYEQYFGPGTRLTVT.

This clonotype has a count of ten or more. The rearrangement uses TRBV27 and TRBJ2-2; 10 bases are shared with TRBD1. The germline CDR1 and CDR2 sequences are MNHEY and SMNVEV (reference sequence). V lost 6 bases and J lost 4; bases outside the gene matches: 5. This CDR3 spans 15 amino acids. CDR3 in amino acids: CASSDRGPGTGELFF. CDR3 in DNA: TGTGCCAGCAGCGACAGGGGGCCGGGCACCGGGGAGCTGTTTTTT.

This clonotype came up many times. The chain couples TRBV7-3 to TRBJ1-1; possible D gene TRBD1, 5 bases. The germline CDR1 and CDR2 sequences are SGHTA and FQGTGA. Trimming pared 2 bases from V and 1 base from J, leaving 5 bases between. The CDR3 spans 13 residues. The CDR3: CASSLGANTEAFF. In DNA form, the CDR3 reads TGTGCCAGCAGCTTAGGGGCGAACACTGAAGCTTTCTTT.

In this sample, this clonotype turned up many times. The chain has TRBV10-3 and TRBJ2-3; no definite D call. V lost 0 bases and J 6 bases, leaving 10 bases between the germline ends. The CDR3 loop spans 14 amino acids. From germline, CDR1 is ENHRY and CDR2 SYGVKD. CDR3: CAISESPEHDTQYF. The CDR3 DNA follows: TGTGCCATCAGTGAGTCTCCAGAACACGATACGCAGTATTTT.

This clonotype was detected ten times or more. J is TRBJ2-3 and V is TRBV5-1; 12 nucleotides align to TRBD1. This CDR3 is built from 17 residues. Trimming at V came to 1 base and at J to 5 bases, leaving 8 bases not matched to a gene. Germline V gene lookup returns CDR1 SGHRS and CDR2 YFSETQ. The DNA for the CDR3 is TGCGCCAGCAGCTTGCGGGGACAGGGGGCCTGGCAAGATACGCAGTATTTT. Its protein is CASSLRGQGAWQDTQYF.

V is TRBV20-1 and J is TRBJ1-3; D remains unclear. This CDR3 contains 14 residues. V lost 3 bases and J 0 bases, leaving 9 bases between the germline ends. Germline V gene lookup returns CDR1 DFQATT and CDR2 SNEGSKA (reference sequence). The DNA for the CDR3 is TGCAGTGCTAGGGCAGGAAGCTCTGGAAACACCATATATTTT. This translates into CSARAGSSGNTIYF.

This CDR3 reads CSSPGTPNTEAFF. DNA of the CDR3: TGCAGCTCCCCCGGGACACCTAACACTGAAGCTTTCTTT. This chain joins TRBV29-1 and TRBJ1-1, with a weak D call TRBD1 (6 bases). Germline loops: CDR1 SQVTM, CDR2 ANQGSEA. Trimming removed 8 bases from V and 2 bases from J, with 15 bases in between. The CDR3 loop spans 13 amino acids.

This clonotype was counted at least ten times. The rearrangement uses TRBV5-1 and TRBJ2-7; D might be TRBD2 (6 bases). The CDR3 consists of 15 residues. The germline V gene has CDR1 SGHRS and CDR2 YFSETQ. Trimming cost V 0 bases and J 2 bases, with 12 bases left between them. The CDR3 protein is CASSLDAAGTYEQYF. The CDR3 DNA reads as TGCGCCAGCAGCTTGGATGCAGCGGGTACCTACGAGCAGTACTTC.

At least ten counts were recorded for this clonotype. The chain carries TRBV20-1 and TRBJ2-1; 10 bases are shared with TRBD1. From germline, CDR1 is DFQATT and CDR2 SNEGSKA (reference sequence). The V segment lost 3 bases and the J segment 4 bases; nucleotides outside the gene matches: 12. This CDR3 has 17 amino acids. The CDR3 protein is CSARGGQGIPPYNEQFF. CDR3 DNA: TGCAGTGCTAGGGGGGGACAGGGGATTCCCCCTTACAATGAGCAGTTCTTC.

This clonotype was seen more than once but under ten times. This chain links TRBV30 with TRBJ2-7; the D gene could be TRBD1 or TRBD2 (5 bases each). The V and J ends lost 0 bases and 0 bases respectively, with 12 bases between them. Germline values: CDR1 GTSNPN, CDR2 SVGIG (reference sequence). The length of the CDR3 is 15 residues. CDR3 sequence: CAWSVLGETSYEQYF. The CDR3 DNA reads TGTGCCTGGAGTGTACTAGGGGAAACCTCCTACGAGCAGTACTTC.

This clonotype has at least ten counts. V is TRBV5-1 and J is TRBJ2-3, with 8 bases matching TRBD2. Looked up from germline, CDR1 is SGHRS and CDR2 is YFSETQ. The V gene end was trimmed by 0 bases and the J gene end by 7 bases; junction bases not matched to a gene: 16. The CDR3 covers 18 residues. CDR3 coding DNA: TGCGCCAGCAGCTTGGCTGGGGGAGGAGCGGGAGTCGGAAATACGCAGTATTTT. The encoded protein is CASSLAGGGAGVGNTQYF.

This clonotype was recorded at least ten times. The chain employs TRBV20-1 and TRBJ2-3, with 7 bases lining up with TRBD2. The CDR3 has 14 residues. Germline V lookup: CDR1 DFQATT, CDR2 SNEGSKA (reference sequence). The V segment lost 5 bases and the J segment 0 bases; nucleotides outside the gene matches: 5. CDR3 protein: CSARAGHSTDTQYF. DNA of the CDR3: TGCAGTGCTCGAGCGGGGCACAGCACAGATACGCAGTATTTT.

The table lists this clonotype with many counts. The gene calls are TRBV5-1 and TRBJ2-2; D is undetermined. The length of the CDR3 is 15 residues. Trimming removed 2 bases at V and 1 base at J, with 9 bases between. Per the germline V gene, CDR1 is SGHRS and CDR2 is YFSETQ. The CDR3 here is CASSLGPENTGELFF. As DNA, the CDR3 is TGCGCCAGCAGCTTAGGTCCAGAGAACACCGGGGAGCTGTTTTTT.

Many counts were recorded for this clonotype. The rearrangement joins TRBV13 to TRBJ2-7; 9 bases are shared with TRBD2. Germline CDR1 PRHDT, CDR2 FYEKMQ (reference sequence). The CDR3 extends over 14 amino acids. The trim removed 5 bases at V and 4 bases at J, leaving 6 bases unmatched. CDR3 region: CASSRREGRYEQYF. The DNA of the CDR3 is TGTGCCAGCAGCCGGCGGGAGGGCAGATACGAGCAGTACTTC.